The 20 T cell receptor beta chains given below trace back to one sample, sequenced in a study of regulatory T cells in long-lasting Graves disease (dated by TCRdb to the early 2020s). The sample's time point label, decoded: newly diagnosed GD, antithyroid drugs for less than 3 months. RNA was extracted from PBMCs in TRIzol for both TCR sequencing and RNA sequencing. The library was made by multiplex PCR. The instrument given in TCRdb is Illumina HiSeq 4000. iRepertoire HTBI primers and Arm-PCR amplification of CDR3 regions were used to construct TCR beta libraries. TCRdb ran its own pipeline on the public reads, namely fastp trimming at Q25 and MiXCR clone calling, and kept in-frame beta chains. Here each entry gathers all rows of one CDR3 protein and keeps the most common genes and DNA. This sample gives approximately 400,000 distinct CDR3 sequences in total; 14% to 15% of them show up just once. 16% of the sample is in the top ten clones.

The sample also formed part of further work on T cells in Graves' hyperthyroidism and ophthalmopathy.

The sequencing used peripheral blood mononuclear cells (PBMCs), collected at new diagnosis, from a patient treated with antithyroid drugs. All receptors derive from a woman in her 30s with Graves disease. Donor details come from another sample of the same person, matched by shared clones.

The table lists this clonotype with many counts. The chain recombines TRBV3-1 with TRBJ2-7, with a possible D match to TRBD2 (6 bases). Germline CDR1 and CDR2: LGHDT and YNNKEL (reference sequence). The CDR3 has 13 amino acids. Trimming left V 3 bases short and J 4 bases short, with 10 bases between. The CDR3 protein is CASSHAGTYEQYF. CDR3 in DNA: TGTGCCAGCAGCCATGCGGGAACTTACGAGCAGTACTTC.

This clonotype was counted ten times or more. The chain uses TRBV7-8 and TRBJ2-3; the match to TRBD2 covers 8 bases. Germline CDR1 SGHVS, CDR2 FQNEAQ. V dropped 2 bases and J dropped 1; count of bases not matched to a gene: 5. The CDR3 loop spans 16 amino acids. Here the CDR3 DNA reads TGTGCCAGCAGCTTAAGAGTGGGACTAGGCACAGATACGCAGTATTTT. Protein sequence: CASSLRVGLGTDTQYF. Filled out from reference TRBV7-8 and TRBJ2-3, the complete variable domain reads GAGVSQSPRYKVAKRGQDVALRCDPISGHVSLFWYQQALGQGPEFLTYFQNEAQLDKSGLPSDRFFAERPEGSVSTLKIQRTQQEDSAVYLCASSLRVGLGTDTQYFGPGTRLTVL.

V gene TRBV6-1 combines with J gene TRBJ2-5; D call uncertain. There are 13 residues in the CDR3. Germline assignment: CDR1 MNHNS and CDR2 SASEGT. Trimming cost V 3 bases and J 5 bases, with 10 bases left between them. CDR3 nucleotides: TGTGCCAGCAGTGACTGGGGTGATGAGACCCAGTACTTC. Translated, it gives CASSDWGDETQYF.

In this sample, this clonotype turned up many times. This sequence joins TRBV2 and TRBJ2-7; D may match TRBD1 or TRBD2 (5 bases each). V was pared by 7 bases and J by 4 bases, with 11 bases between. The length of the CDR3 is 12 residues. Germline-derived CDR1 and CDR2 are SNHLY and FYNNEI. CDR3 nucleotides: TGTGCCAGCATCGGGGCAGTTTACGAGCAGTACTTC. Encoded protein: CASIGAVYEQYF.

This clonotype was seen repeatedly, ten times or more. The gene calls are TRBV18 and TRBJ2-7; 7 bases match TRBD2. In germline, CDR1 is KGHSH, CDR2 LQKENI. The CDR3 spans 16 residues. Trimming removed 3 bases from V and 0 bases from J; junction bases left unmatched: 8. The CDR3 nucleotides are TGTGCCAGCTCACCGCGGGGAGGGGATAGCTCCTACGAGCAGTACTTC. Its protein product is CASSPRGGDSSYEQYF.

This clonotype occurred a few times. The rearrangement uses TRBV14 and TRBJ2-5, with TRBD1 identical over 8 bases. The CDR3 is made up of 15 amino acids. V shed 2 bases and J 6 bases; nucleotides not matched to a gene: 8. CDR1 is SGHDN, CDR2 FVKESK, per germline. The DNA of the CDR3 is TGTGCCAGCAGCCAACTTACGACAGGGGTAAAGACCCAGTACTTC. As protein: CASSQLTTGVKTQYF.

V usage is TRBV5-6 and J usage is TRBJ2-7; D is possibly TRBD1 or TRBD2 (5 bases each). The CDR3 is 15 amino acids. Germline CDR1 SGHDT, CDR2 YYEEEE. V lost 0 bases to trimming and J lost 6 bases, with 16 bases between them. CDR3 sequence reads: CASSLGGVGGREQYF. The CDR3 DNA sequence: TGTGCCAGCAGCTTGGGAGGGGTCGGAGGTCGCGAGCAGTACTTC.

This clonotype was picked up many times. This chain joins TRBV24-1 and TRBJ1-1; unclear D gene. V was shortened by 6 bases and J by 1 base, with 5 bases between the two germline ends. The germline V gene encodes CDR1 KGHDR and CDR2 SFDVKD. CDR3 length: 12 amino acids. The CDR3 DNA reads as TGTGCCACCAGTCTTGGGAACACTGAAGCTTTCTTT. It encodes CATSLGNTEAFF.

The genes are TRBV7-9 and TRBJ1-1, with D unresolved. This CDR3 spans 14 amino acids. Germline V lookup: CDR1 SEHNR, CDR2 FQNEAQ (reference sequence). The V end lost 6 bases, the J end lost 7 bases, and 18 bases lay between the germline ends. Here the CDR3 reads CASSLRGKLVEAFF. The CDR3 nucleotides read TGTGCCAGCAGTTTACGCGGCAAGCTGGTTGAAGCTTTCTTT.

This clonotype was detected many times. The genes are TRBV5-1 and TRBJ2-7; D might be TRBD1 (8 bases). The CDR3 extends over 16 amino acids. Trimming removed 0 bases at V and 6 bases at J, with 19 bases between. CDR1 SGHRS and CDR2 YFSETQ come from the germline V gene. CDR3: CASSLAGNYRGGEQYF. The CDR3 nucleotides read TGCGCCAGCAGCTTGGCGGGGAACTACAGGGGGGGCGAGCAGTACTTC.

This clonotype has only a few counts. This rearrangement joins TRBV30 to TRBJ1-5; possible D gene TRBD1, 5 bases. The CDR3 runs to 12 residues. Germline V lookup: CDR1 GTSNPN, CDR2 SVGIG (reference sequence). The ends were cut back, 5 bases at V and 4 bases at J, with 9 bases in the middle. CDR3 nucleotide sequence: TGTGCCTGGGATCCAGGGAATCAGCCCCAGCATTTT. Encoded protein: CAWDPGNQPQHF.

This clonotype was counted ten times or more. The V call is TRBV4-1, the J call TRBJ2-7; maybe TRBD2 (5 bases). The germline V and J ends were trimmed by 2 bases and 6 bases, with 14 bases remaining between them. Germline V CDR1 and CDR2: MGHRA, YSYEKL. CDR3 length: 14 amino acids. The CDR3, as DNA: TGCGCCAGCAGCCAACTGTGGGAAGGAGGCGAGCAGTACTTC. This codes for CASSQLWEGGEQYF.

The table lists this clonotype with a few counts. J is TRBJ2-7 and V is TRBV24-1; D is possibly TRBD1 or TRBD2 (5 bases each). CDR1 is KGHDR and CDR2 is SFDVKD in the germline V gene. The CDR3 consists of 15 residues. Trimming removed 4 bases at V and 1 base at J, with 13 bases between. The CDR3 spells CATSEGDGTSYEQYF. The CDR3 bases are TGTGCCACCAGTGAGGGGGACGGGACGTCCTACGAGCAGTACTTC.

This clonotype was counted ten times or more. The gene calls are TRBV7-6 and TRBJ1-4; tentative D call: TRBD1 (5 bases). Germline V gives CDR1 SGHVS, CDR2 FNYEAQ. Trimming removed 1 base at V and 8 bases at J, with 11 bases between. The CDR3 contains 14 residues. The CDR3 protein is CASSLGREGEKLFF. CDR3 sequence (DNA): TGTGCCAGCAGCTTAGGCAGGGAGGGGGAAAAACTGTTTTTT.

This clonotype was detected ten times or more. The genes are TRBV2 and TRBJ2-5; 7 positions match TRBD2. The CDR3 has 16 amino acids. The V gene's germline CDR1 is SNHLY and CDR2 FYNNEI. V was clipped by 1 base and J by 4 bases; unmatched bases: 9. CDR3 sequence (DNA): TGTGCCAGCAGTGAAGGAGGGGCGGGAGTTGGAGAGACCCAGTACTTC. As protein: CASSEGGAGVGETQYF. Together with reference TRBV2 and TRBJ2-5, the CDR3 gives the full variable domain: EPEVTQTPSHQVTQMGQEVILRCVPISNHLYFYWYRQILGQKVEFLVSFYNNEISEKSEIFDDQFSVERPDGSNFTLKIRSTKLEDSAMYFCASSEGGAGVGETQYFGPGTRLLVL.

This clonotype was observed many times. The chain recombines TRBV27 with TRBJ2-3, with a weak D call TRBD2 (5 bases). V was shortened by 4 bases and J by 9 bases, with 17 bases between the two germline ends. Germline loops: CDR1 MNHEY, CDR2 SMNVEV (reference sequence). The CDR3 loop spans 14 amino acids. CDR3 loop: CASSSTVGVGTQYF. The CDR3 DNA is TGTGCCAGCAGTTCCACTGTGGGAGTAGGGACGCAGTATTTT.

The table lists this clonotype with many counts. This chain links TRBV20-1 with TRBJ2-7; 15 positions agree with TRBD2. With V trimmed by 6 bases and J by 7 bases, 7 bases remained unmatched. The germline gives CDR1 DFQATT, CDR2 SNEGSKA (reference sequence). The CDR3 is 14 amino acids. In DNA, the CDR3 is TGCAGTGCAAGGACTAGCGGGAGGGCTCAAGAGCAGTACTTC. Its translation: CSARTSGRAQEQYF.

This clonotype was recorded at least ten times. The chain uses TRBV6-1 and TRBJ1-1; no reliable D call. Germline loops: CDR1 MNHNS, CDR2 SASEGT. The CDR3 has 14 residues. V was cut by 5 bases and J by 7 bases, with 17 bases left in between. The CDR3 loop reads CASSPGRQTFEAFF. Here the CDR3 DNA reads TGTGCCAGCAGTCCCGGGAGGCAGACTTTTGAAGCTTTCTTT.

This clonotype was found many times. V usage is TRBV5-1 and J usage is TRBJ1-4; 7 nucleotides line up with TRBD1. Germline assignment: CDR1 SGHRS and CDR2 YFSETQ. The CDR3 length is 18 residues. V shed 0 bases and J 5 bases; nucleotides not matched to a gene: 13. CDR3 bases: TGCGCCAGCAGCTTGGGGCGTCGGGACCGGGACAGAAATGAAAAACTGTTTTTT. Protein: CASSLGRRDRDRNEKLFF.

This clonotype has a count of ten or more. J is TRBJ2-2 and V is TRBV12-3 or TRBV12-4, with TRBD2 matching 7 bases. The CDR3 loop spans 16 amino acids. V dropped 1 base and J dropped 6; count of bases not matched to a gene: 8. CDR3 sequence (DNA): TGTGCCAGCAGTTTAGGCGGGAGCCCCGGCTCCGGGGAGCTGTTTTTT. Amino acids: CASSLGGSPGSGELFF.